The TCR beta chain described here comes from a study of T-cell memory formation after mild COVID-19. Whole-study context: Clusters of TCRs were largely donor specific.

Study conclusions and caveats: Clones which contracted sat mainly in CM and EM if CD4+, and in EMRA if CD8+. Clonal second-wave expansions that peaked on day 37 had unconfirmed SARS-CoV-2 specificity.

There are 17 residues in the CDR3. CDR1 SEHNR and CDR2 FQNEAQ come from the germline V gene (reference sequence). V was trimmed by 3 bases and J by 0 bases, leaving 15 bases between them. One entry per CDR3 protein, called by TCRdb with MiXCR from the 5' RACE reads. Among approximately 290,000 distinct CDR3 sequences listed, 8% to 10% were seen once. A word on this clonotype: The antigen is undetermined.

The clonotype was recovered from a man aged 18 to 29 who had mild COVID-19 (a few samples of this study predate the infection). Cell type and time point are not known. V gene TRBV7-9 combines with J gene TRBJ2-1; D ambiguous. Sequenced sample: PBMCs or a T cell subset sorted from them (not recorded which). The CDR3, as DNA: TGTGCCAGCAGCTTTTGGGTGGGAACGAGCTCCTACAATGAGCAGTTCTTC. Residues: CASSFWVGTSSYNEQFF.